The sequence of this T cell receptor beta chain was determined in a study of blood T cell repertoires in COVID-19 (TCRdb year 2020). Regarding the complete study: Collaborator samples came from the United States, Italy and Spain and covered acute and convalescent phases of COVID-19. Where HLA class I and class II types were available, the types were taken from metadata supplied by the sample provider, not from assay-based typing. The repertoires were released in a freely available public database intended as a resource for research on the immune response to SARS-CoV-2. The sample metadata nearly always contained a de-identified subject ID, COVID-19 status, age in years and sex. The prospective study material was composed of cDNA or gDNA derived from T cells, B-cell-depleted T cells, or PBMCs. The dataset comprised deeply sampled blood TCRbeta repertoires from subjects exposed to, actively infected with, or recovered from COVID-19. The samples were drawn from two sources: the first 160 participants of the ongoing ImmuneRACE study, and 1,254 subjects contributed by 6 global collaborators. Beyond this particular receptor, the publication reports: The amount of clinical and demographic metadata varied by source and participant and was provided uncurated.

Remarks on this clone: Its antigen is still unknown. No much larger clone is present one base from it, and per-base qualities are unavailable.

Collaborating institutions collected whole blood in K2EDTA tubes following their own protocols. For TCRbeta analysis, collaborators shipped samples as frozen whole blood, isolated PBMCs, or DNA extracted from either of those sample types. The immunoSEQ Assay, a bias-controlled multiplex PCR, was used to amplify TCRbeta CDR3 regions from genomic DNA. On the authors' methods: The number of nucleated cells in each sample was estimated from the amplification of reference gene primers within the assay. To quantify the absolute abundance of each unique TCRbeta CDR3 rearrangement, sequence reads were collapsed and filtered. Productive Simpson clonality was computed per sample as the square root of Simpson's diversity index over productive rearrangements. Entries here come from immuneACCESS through TCRdb and include only in-frame sequences with V and J called. Some clones fail to appear in such tables; in the studies checked, an unresolved V gene covers under half of the shortfall, and the cause of the remainder is unknown. V and J calls and clone size are copied from that table; D and trimming were computed from the DNA. The sample contains 410,000 or so clones, 86% of them found a single time. The top ten clonotypes cover almost 1.5% of the sample.

Reading the germline V gene gives CDR1 ENHRY and CDR2 SYGVKD. From cysteine to phenylalanine, the CDR3 is 16 amino acids long. CDR3 DNA only is kept here, 48 bases in frame from base 1. For this chain, trimming is 7 bases at the V end and 4 bases at the J end, and the number of junction bases without a gene match is 14. Sequenced input: peripheral blood. The sequence joins TRBV10-3 to TRBJ1-2, with 8 middle bases fitting TRBD1. This clonotype originated in a woman aged 25 to 39 with active or convalescent COVID-19. Here the CDR3 is given as CAITPGGDRVGYGYTF. The DNA sequence is TGTGCCATCACCCCAGGGGGCGACAGGGTGGGCTATGGCTACACCTTC.